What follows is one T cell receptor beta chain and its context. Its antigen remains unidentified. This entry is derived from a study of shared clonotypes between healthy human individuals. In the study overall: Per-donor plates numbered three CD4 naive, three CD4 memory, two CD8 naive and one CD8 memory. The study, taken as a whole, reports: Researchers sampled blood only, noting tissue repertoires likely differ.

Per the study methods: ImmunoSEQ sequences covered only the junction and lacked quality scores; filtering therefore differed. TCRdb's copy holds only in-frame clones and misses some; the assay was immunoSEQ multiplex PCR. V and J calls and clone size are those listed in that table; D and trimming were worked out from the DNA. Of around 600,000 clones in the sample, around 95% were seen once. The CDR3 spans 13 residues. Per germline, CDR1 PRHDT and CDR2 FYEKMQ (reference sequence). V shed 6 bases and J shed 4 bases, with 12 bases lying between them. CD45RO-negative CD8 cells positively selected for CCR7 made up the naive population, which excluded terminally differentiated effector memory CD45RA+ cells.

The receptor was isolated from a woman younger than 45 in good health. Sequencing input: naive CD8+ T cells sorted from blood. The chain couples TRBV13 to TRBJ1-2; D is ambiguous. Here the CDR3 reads CASSQIPLYGYTF. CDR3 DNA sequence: TGTGCCAGCAGTCAAATACCCCTCTATGGCTACACCTTC.